A single T cell receptor beta chain is shown here with its context. These data come from a study of shared clonotypes between healthy human individuals. Data came from immunoSEQ multiplex PCR; TCRdb stores just in-frame clones and leaves some out. The table records millions of clones, around 95% of them present only once. V was shortened by 2 bases and J by 0 bases, with 7 bases between the two germline ends. Germline loops: CDR1 MGHDK, CDR2 SYGVNS. This CDR3 region has 14 residues. This sequence was found in a man aged 18 to 30 in good health. Sequenced sample: naive CD4+ T cells sorted from blood. Specified subset: CD45RA+ positively selected. This sequence joins TRBV25-1 and TRBJ1-1; the D is unclear. The CDR3 DNA is TGTGCCAGCAGTGAAGGGGTGATGAACACTGAAGCTTTCTTT. Encoded protein: CASSEGVMNTEAFF. Full variable domain (missing parts from reference TRBV25-1 and TRBJ1-1): EADIYQTPRYLVIGTGKKITLECSQTMGHDKMYWYQQDPGMELHLIHYSYGVNSTEKGDLSSESTVSRIRTEHFPLTLESARPSHTSQYLCASSEGVMNTEAFFGQGTRLTVV.